The 8 T cell receptor beta chains given below trace back to one sample, sequenced in a study of technical replicates of blood from a few donors. Produced via immunoSEQ multiplex PCR; TCRdb's table is partial and in-frame only. The sample yields approximately 12,000 clones, roughly 85% seen once. Sequenced input: PBMCs. These receptor sequences come from a human donor in good health.

The chain carries TRBV6-1 and TRBJ2-7; 7 bases align to TRBD2. The V and J ends lost 0 bases and 6 bases, in that order; junction bases with no gene match: 8. The V gene's germline CDR1 is MNHNS and CDR2 SASEGT. The CDR3 loop spans 15 amino acids. CDR3 in amino acids: CASSEASGGRLEQYF. The CDR3 coding sequence is TGTGCCAGCAGTGAAGCGAGCGGCGGGAGACTCGAGCAGTACTTC.

V is TRBV2 and J is TRBJ2-3; no firm D call. Trimming took 0 bases from V and 8 from J, leaving 9 bases between them. This CDR3 contains 13 residues. The germline gives CDR1 SNHLY, CDR2 FYNNEI. The CDR3 DNA is TGTGCCAGCAGTGAAGCGGGCCAGGCTACGCAGTATTTT. Translated: CASSEAGQATQYF.

The V call is TRBV19, the J call TRBJ2-3; 9 bases map to TRBD2. This CDR3 contains 15 residues. V lost 6 bases to trimming and J lost 5 bases; unmatched junction nucleotides: 9. Looked up from germline, CDR1 is LNHDA and CDR2 is SQIVND (reference sequence). In nucleotides, the CDR3 is TGTGCCAGTAGGGTTCGGCGGGAGGGAGGAGATACGCAGTATTTT. The encoded protein is CASRVRREGGDTQYF.

This clone has just one count. The V call is TRBV7-9, the J call TRBJ2-7; D is ambiguous. V lost 5 bases and J lost 4, with 6 bases in between. Germline V gives CDR1 SEHNR, CDR2 FQNEAQ (reference sequence). The CDR3 totals 11 residues. DNA for the CDR3: TGTGCCAGCAGCGCCCAGTACGAGCAGTACTTC. This encodes CASSAQYEQYF.

The chain combines TRBV7-6 with TRBJ1-4; TRBD1 matches at 11 bases. CDR1 and CDR2 from the germline V gene are SGHVS and FNYEAQ. V was clipped by 2 bases and J by 7 bases; unmatched bases: 6. This CDR3 has 16 residues. As DNA, the CDR3 is TGTGCCAGCAGCTTATTGGGGACAGGGGGAGGTGAAAAACTGTTTTTT. Translated, it gives CASSLLGTGGGEKLFF.

This chain connects TRBV5-1 to TRBJ2-2; the D is unclear. The CDR3 runs to 16 residues. Per the germline V gene, CDR1 is SGHRS and CDR2 is YFSETQ. The V gene lost 2 bases and the J gene lost 3 bases, with 14 bases spanning the gap. The CDR3 loop reads CASSFIGSRDTGELFF. CDR3 bases: TGCGCCAGCAGCTTTATCGGGTCCCGGGACACCGGGGAGCTGTTTTTT.

The chain recombines TRBV7-9 with TRBJ2-7; possibly TRBD2 for D (6 bases). Germline-derived CDR1 and CDR2 are SEHNR and FQNEAQ (reference sequence). V was clipped by 5 bases and J by 5 bases, with 19 bases between them. The CDR3 has 15 residues. This CDR3 reads CASSTGRTGGNEQYF. CDR3 DNA sequence: TGTGCCAGCAGCACCGGTAGAACAGGAGGGAACGAGCAGTACTTC.

The V gene is TRBV6-6, the J gene TRBJ2-7; TRBD1 matches 12 bases. V was clipped by 2 bases and J by 4 bases; unmatched bases: 3. The CDR3 is made up of 15 amino acids. Germline CDR1 reads MNHNY; CDR2 reads SVGAGI (reference sequence). For the CDR3, the DNA is TGTGCCAGCAGTTACCCGGGACAGGGGGCTTACGAGCAGTACTTC. This encodes CASSYPGQGAYEQYF.